A selection of T cell receptor beta chains follows, all from one sample in a study of vaccination and CD4 T cells after COVID-19. These TCRs' antigens remain unknown. TCRdb redid the calling of the PCR reads with MiXCR, one entry per CDR3 protein. The sample consists of roughly 15,000 distinct CDR3 sequences, roughly 45% of them appearing once. The sequencing here drew on CD4+ T cells from blood, cultured in vitro, taken before SARS-CoV-2 vaccination. Source of these receptors: a human donor who received a COVID-19 vaccine. Each CDR3 is given without its conserved first and last residue.

ASSQATGIVRNSPLH	TRBV14	TRBJ1-6
ASSYRDIPRTEAF	TRBV5-6	TRBJ1-1
ATSDSNSGIRETQY	TRBV24-1	TRBJ2-5
ASSYYLGTGTGGLF	TRBV6-2/TRBV6-3	TRBJ2-2
ASSAQTSGVKNIQY	TRBV11-3	TRBJ2-4
ASTLGGLDTEAF	TRBV2	TRBJ1-1
ASSLPGTARETQY	TRBV28	TRBJ2-5
AWSAGTESYEQY	TRBV30	TRBJ2-7
SARVPGGGETQY	TRBV29-1	TRBJ2-5
AEGTGGGYGYT	TRBV30	TRBJ1-2
SAREGGGSNRPQH	TRBV20-1	TRBJ1-5
AIRPNPTDTQY	TRBV10-3	TRBJ2-3
ASSVALIGANVLT	TRBV7-2	TRBJ2-6
SALTGQGLGKLF	TRBV20-1	TRBJ1-4
ASSLRRGRPDTQY	TRBV7-2	TRBJ2-3
ASSLAGGVTDTQY	TRBV12-3/TRBV12-4	TRBJ2-3
ATSPRGSGNTIY	TRBV24-1	TRBJ1-3
ASSFSGGATDTQY	TRBV7-8	TRBJ2-3
ASSLPNTEAF	TRBV5-6	TRBJ1-1
AWSSWNSPLH	TRBV30	TRBJ1-6
ASAIPGTGYNEQF	TRBV6-1	TRBJ2-1
ASSLVVGETQY	TRBV5-1	TRBJ2-5
ATSDRGNQPQH	TRBV24-1	TRBJ1-5